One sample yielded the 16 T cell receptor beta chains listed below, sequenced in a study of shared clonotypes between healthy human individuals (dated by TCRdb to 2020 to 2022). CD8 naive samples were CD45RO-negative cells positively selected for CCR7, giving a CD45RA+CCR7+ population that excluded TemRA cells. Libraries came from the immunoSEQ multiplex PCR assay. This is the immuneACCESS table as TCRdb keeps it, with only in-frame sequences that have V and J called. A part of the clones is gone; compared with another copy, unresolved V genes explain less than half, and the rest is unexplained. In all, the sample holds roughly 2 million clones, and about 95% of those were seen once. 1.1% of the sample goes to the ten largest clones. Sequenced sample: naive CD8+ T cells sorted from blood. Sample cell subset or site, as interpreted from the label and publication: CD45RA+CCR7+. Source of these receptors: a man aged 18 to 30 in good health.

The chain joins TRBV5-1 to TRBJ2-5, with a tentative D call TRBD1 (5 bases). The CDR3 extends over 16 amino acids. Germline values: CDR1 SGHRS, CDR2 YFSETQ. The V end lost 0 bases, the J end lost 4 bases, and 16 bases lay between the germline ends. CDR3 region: CASSLATAGKVETQYF. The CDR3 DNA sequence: TGCGCCAGCAGCTTGGCCACGGCAGGGAAGGTAGAGACCCAGTACTTC.

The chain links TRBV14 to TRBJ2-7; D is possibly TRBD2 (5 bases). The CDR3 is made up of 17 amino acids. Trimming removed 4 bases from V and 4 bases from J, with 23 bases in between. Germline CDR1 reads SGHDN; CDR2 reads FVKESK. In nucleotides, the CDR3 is TGTGCCAGCAGCCCAAAGGACTCTCCCGGAGTCTTTTACGAGCAGTACTTC. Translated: CASSPKDSPGVFYEQYF.

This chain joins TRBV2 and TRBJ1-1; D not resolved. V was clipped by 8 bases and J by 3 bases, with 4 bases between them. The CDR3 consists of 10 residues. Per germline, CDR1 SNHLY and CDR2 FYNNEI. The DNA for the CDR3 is TGTGCCAGCGGGGACACTGAAGCTTTCTTT. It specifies CASGDTEAFF.

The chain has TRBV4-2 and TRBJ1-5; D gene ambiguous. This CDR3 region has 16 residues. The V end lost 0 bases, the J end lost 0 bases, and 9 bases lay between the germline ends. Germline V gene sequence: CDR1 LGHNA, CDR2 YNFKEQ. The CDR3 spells CASSQEAFLSNQPQHF. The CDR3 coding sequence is TGTGCCAGCAGCCAAGAGGCCTTTCTTAGCAATCAGCCCCAGCATTTT.

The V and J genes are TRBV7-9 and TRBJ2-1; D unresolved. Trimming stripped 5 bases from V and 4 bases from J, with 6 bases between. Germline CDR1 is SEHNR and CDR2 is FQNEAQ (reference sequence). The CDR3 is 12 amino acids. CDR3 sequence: CASSPQYNEQFF. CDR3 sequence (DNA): TGTGCCAGCAGCCCTCAATACAATGAGCAGTTCTTC.

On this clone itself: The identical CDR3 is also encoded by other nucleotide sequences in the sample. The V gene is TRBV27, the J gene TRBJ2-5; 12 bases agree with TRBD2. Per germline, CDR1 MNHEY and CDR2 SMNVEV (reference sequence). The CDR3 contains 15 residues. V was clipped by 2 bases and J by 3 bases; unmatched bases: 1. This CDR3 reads CASSLGLAGKETQYF. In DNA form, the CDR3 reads TGTGCCAGCAGTTTAGGACTAGCGGGAAAAGAGACCCAGTACTTC.

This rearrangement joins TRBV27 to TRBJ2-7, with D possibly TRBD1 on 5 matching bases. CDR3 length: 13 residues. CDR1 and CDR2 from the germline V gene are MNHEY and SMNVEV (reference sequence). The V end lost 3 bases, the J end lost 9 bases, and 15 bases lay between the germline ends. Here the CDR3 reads CASSFQGTVLQYF. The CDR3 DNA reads TGTGCCAGCAGTTTCCAGGGTACGGTTTTGCAGTACTTC.

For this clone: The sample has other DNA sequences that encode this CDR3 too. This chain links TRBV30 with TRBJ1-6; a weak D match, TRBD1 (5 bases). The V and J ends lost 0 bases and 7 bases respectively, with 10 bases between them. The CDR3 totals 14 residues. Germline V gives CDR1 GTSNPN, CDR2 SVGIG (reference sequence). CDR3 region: CAWSVGAGNSPLHF. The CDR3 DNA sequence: TGTGCCTGGAGTGTCGGGGCGGGAAATTCACCCCTCCACTTT.

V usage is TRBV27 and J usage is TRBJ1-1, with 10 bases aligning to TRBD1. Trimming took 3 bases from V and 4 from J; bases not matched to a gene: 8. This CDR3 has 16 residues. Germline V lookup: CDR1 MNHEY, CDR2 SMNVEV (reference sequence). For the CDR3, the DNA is TGTGCCAGCAGTTTCGGACAGGGGGAACGGGTCACTGAAGCTTTCTTT. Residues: CASSFGQGERVTEAFF.

CDR3 DNA: TGTGCCATCAGTGAGTCGACAGAGGGCGATCAAGAGACCCAGTACTTC. Residues: CAISESTEGDQETQYF. The chain combines TRBV10-3 with TRBJ2-5; D possibly uses TRBD1 or TRBD2 (5 bases each). The germline V gene encodes CDR1 ENHRY and CDR2 SYGVKD. CDR3 length: 16 amino acids. V was trimmed by 0 bases and J by 2 bases, leaving 13 bases between them.

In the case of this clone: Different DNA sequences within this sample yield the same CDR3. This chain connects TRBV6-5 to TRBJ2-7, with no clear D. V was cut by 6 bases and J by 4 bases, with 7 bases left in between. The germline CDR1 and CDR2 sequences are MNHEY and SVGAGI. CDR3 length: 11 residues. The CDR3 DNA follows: TGTGCCAGCAGGACACTTTACGAGCAGTACTTC. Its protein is CASRTLYEQYF.

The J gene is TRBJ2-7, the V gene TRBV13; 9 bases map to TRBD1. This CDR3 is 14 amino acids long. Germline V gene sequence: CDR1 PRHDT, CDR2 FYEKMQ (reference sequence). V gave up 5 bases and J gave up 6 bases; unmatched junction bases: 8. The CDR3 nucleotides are TGTGCCAGCAGCAGGACAGGGGCCCTCGGCGAGCAGTACTTC. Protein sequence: CASSRTGALGEQYF.

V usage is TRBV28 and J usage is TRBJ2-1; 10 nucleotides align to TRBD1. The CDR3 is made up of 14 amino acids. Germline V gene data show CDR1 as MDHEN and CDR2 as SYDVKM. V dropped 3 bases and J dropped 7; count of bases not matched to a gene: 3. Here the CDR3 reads CASSFEDRGNEQFF. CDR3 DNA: TGTGCCAGCAGTTTTGAGGACAGGGGGAATGAGCAGTTCTTC. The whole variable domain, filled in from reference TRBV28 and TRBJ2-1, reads DVKVTQSSRYLVKRTGEKVFLECVQDMDHENMFWYRQDPGLGLRLIYFSYDVKMKEKGDIPEGYSVSREKKERFSLILESASTNQTSMYLCASSFEDRGNEQFFGPGTRLTVL.

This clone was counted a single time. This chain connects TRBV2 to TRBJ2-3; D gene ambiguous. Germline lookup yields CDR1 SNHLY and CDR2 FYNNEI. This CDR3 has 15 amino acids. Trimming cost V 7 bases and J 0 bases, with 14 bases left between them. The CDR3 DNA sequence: TGTGCCAGCAATTTCGACCCATACAGCACAGATACGCAGTATTTT. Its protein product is CASNFDPYSTDTQYF. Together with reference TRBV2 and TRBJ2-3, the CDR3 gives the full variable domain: EPEVTQTPSHQVTQMGQEVILRCVPISNHLYFYWYRQILGQKVEFLVSFYNNEISEKSEIFDDQFSVERPDGSNFTLKIRSTKLEDSAMYFCASNFDPYSTDTQYFGPGTRLTVL.

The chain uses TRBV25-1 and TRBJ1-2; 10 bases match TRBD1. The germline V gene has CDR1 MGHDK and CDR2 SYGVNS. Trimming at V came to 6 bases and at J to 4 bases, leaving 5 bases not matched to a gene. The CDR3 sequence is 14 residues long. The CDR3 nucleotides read TGTGCCAGCAGCCTGACAGGGGGCATCTATGGCTACACCTTC. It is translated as CASSLTGGIYGYTF.

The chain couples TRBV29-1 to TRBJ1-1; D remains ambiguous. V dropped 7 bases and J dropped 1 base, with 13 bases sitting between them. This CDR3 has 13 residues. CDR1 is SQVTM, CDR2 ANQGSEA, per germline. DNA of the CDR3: TGCAGCGCGTCGGACCCTGGGAACACTGAAGCTTTCTTT. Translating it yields CSASDPGNTEAFF.